This T cell receptor (beta chain) stems from a study of T cells in Graves' hyperthyroidism and ophthalmopathy. This clonotype was observed at least ten times. TCR beta CDR3 regions were amplified from RNA. First-round RT-PCR with HTBI primers amplified the TCR CDR3 region. TCRdb itself ran the multiplex PCR reads through MiXCR, one entry per CDR3 protein. The profile shows around 350,000 distinct CDR3 sequences, about a fifth of them singletons. Trimming cost V 0 bases and J 5 bases; bases outside gene matches: 8. Germline V gene lookup returns CDR1 DFQATT and CDR2 SNEGSKA (reference sequence). The CDR3 is 15 amino acids. Each diagnosis drew on symptoms, thyroxine, TRAb, thyroid ultrasound and orbital computed tomography findings.

This chain links TRBV20-1 with TRBJ2-7; 9 nucleotides line up with TRBD2. The sequenced sample was blood. The source of this sequence is a woman aged 18-29 years with Graves' hyperthyroidism. The CDR3 DNA reads TGCAGTGCTAGAGACACCGGGACTAGCTTAGACGAGCAGTACTTC. It translates to CSARDTGTSLDEQYF.